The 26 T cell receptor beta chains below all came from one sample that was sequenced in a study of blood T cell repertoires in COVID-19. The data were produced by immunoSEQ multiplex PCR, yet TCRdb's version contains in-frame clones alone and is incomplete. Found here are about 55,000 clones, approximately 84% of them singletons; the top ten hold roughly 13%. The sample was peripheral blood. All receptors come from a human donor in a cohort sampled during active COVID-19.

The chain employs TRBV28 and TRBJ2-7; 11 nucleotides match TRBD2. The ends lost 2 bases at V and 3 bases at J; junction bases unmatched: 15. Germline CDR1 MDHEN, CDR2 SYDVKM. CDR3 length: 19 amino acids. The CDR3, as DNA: TGTGCCAGCAGTTTACTCTCCGGTGTTATTAGCGGGAGGGTCTACGAGCAGTACTTC. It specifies CASSLLSGVISGRVYEQYF.

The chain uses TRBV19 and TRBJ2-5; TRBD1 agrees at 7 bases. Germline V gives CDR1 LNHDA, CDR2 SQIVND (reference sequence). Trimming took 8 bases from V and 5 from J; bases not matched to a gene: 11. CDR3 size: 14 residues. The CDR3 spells CASRPRGRGETQYF. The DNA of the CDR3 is TGTGCCAGTCGCCCCCGGGGCAGGGGGGAGACCCAGTACTTC.

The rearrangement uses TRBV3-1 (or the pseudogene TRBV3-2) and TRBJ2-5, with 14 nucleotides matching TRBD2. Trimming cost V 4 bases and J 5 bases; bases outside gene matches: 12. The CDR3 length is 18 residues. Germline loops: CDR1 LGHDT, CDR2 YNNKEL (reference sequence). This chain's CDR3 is CASSLLATRTSGGETQYF. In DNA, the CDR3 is TGTGCCAGCAGCCTGCTTGCCACCCGGACTAGCGGGGGGGAGACCCAGTACTTC.

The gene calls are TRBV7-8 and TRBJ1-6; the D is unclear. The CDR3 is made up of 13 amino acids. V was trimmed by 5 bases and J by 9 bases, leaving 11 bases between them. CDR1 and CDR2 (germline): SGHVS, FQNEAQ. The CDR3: CASSARQASPLHF. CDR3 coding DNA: TGTGCCAGCAGCGCCAGACAAGCTTCACCCCTCCACTTT.

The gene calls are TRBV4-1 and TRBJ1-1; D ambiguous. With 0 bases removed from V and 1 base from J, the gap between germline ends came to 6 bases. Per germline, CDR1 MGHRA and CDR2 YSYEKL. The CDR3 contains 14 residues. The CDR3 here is CASSQDPGNTEAFF. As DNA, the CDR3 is TGCGCCAGCAGCCAAGATCCAGGGAACACTGAAGCTTTCTTT.

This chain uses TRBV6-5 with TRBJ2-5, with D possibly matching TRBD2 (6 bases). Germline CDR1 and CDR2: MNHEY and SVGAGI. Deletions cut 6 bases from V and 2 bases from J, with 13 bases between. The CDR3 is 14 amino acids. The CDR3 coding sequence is TGTGCCAGCAGGAAAGGGACTCAGCAAGAGACCCAGTACTTC. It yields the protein CASRKGTQQETQYF.

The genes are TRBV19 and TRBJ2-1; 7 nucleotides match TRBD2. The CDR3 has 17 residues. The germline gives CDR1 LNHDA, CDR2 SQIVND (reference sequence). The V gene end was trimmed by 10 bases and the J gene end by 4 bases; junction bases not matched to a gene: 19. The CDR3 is CANLFQRGLPQYNEQFF. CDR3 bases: TGTGCCAACCTCTTCCAGCGGGGACTGCCCCAATACAATGAGCAGTTCTTC.

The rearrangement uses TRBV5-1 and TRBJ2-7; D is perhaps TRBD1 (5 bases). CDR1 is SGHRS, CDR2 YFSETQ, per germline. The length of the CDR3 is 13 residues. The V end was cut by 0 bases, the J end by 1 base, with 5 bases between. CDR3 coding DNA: TGCGCCAGCAGCTTGGGACAGTCCTACGAGCAGTACTTC. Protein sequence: CASSLGQSYEQYF. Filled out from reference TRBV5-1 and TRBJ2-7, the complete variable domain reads KAGVTQTPRYLIKTRGQQVTLSCSPISGHRSVSWYQQTPGQGLQFLFEYFSETQRNKGNFPGRFSGRQFSNSRSEMNVSTLELGDSALYLCASSLGQSYEQYFGPGTRLTVT.

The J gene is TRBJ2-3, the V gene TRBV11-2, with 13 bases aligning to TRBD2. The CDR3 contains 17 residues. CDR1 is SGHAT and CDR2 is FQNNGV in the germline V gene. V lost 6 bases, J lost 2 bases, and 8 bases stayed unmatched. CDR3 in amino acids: CASRSGTSGTFTDTQYF. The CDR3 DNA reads TGTGCCAGCAGATCCGGGACTAGCGGGACTTTCACAGATACGCAGTATTTT.

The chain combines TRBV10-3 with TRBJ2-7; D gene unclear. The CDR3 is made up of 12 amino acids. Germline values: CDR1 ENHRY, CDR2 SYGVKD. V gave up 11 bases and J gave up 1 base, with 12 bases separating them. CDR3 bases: TGTGCCCCAACAGTTTATTCCTACGAGCAGTACTTC. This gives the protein CAPTVYSYEQYF.

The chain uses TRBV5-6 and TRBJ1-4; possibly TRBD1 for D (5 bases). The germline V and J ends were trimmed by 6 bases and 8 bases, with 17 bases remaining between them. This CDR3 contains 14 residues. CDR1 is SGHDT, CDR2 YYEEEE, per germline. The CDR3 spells CASNRGTEYEKLFF. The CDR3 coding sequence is TGTGCCAGCAACCGTGGGACTGAGTACGAAAAACTGTTTTTT.

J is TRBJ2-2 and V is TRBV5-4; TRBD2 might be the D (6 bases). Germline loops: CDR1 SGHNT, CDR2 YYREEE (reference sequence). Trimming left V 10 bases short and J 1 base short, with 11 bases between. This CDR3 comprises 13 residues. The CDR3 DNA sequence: TGTGCCCTCGGGGGAGAGAACACCGGGGAGCTGTTTTTT. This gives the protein CALGGENTGELFF.

The CDR3 nucleotides are TGCGCCAGCAGCCAAACAAGGACAGGAGACCAGCCCCAGCATTTT. Translation gives CASSQTRTGDQPQHF. The rearrangement links TRBV4-3 to TRBJ1-5, with 7 bases that match TRBD1. The ends lost 2 bases at V and 7 bases at J; junction bases unmatched: 8. Germline V gene sequence: CDR1 LGHNA, CDR2 YSLEER. The CDR3 is 15 amino acids.

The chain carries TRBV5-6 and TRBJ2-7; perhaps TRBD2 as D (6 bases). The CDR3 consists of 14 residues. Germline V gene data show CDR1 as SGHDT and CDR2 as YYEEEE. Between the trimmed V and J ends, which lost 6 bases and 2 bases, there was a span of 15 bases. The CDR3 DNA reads TGTGCCAGCAAGCCAGGTGCGGGGACCTACGAGCAGTACTTC. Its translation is CASKPGAGTYEQYF.

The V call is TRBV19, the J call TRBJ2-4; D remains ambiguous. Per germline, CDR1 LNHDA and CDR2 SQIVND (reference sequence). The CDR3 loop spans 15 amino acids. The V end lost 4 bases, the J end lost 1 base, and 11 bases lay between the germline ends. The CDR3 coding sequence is TGTGCCAGTAGTAGCCCTATGAGGGCCAAAAACATTCAGTACTTC. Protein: CASSSPMRAKNIQYF. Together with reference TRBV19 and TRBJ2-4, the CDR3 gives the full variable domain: DGGITQSPKYLFRKEGQNVTLSCEQNLNHDAMYWYRQDPGQGLRLIYYSQIVNDFQKGDIAEGYSVSREKKESFPLTVTSAQKNPTAFYLCASSSPMRAKNIQYFGAGTRLSVL.

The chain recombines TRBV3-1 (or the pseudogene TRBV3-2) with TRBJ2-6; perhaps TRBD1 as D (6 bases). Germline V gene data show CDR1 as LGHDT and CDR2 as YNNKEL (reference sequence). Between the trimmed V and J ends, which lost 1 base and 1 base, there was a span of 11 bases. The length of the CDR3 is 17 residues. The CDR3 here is CASSQAGTGSGANVLTF. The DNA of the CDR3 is TGTGCCAGCAGCCAAGCGGGAACAGGGTCTGGGGCCAACGTCCTGACTTTC.

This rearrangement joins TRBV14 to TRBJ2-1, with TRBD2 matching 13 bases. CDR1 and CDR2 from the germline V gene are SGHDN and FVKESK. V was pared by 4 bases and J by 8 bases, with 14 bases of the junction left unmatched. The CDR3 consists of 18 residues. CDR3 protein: CASSPTLRTSGGGDEQFF. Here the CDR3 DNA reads TGTGCCAGCAGCCCTACATTACGGACTAGCGGGGGAGGGGATGAGCAGTTCTTC. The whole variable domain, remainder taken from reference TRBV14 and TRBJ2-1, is EAGVTQFPSHSVIEKGQTVTLRCDPISGHDNLYWYRRVMGKEIKFLLHFVKESKQDESGMPNNRFLAERTGGTYSTLKVQPAELEDSGVYFCASSPTLRTSGGGDEQFFGPGTRLTVL.

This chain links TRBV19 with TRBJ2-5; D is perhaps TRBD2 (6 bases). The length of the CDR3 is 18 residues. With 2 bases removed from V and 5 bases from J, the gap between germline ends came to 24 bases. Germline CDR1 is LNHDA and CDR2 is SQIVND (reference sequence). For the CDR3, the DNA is TGTGCCAGTAGTATATTGGGTCTGGCGGGAAGGACGGGGGAGACCCAGTACTTC. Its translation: CASSILGLAGRTGETQYF.

Written as DNA, the CDR3 is TGTGCCAGCAGACTAGCCGGCGCGGGCGGGGAGCTGTTTTTT. It codes for CASRLAGAGGELFF. The genes are TRBV7-2 and TRBJ2-2; a possible D gene is TRBD2 (6 bases). The CDR3 extends over 14 amino acids. Germline V CDR1 and CDR2: SGHTA, FQGNSA. The V end lost 6 bases, the J end lost 7 bases, and 15 bases lay between the germline ends.

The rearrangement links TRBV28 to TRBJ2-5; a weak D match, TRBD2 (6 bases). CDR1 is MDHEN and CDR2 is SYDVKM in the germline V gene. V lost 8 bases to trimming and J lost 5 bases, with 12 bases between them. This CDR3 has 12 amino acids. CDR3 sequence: CASRRDRETQYF. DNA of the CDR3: TGTGCCAGCCGGCGGGACCGGGAGACCCAGTACTTC.

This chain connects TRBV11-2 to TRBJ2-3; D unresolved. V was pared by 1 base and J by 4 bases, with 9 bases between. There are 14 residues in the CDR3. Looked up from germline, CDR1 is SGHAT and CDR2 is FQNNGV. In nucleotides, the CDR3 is TGTGCCAGCAGCTTAGTAGTCATCCCAGATACGCAGTATTTT. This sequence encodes CASSLVVIPDTQYF.

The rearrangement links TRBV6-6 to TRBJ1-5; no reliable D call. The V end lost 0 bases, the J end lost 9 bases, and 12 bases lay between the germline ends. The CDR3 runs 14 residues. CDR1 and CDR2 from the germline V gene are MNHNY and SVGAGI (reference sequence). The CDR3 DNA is TGTGCCAGCAGTTACTCCCCAGGCGGGCGGCCCCAGCATTTT. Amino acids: CASSYSPGGRPQHF.

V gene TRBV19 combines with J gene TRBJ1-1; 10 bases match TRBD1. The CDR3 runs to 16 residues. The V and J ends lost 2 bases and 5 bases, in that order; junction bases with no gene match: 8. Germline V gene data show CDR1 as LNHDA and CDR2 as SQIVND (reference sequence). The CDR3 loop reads CASSIRGDRGGTEAFF. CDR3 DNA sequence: TGTGCCAGTAGTATAAGGGGGGACAGGGGCGGAACTGAAGCTTTCTTT.

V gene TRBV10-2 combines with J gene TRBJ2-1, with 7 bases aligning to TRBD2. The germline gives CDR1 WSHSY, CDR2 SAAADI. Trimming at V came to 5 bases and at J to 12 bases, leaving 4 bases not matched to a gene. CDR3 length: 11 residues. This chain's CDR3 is CASSSGRVQFF. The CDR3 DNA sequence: TGCGCCAGCAGTAGTGGGAGGGTGCAGTTCTTC.

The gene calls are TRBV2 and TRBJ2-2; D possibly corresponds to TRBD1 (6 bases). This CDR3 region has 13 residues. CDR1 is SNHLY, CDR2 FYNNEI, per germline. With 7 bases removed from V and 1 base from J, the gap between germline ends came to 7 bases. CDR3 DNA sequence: TGTGCCAGCACGACAGGGAACACCGGGGAGCTGTTTTTT. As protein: CASTTGNTGELFF.

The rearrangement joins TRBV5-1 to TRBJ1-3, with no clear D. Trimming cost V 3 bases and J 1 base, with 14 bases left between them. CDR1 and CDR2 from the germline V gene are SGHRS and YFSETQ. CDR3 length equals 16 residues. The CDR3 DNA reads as TGCGCCAGCAGCTCGATGGGAGTTGGTTCTGGAAACACCATATATTTT. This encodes CASSSMGVGSGNTIYF.